This TCR beta chain is drawn from a study of PD-L1 blockade in urothelial cancer. At the level of the study: Earlier, patients had received 0 to 3 chemotherapy regimens.

Time point here: pretreatment peripheral blood. This CDR3 spans 14 amino acids. V dropped 4 bases and J dropped 5 bases, with 14 bases sitting between them. CDR1 is SEHNR and CDR2 is FQNEAQ in the germline V gene (reference sequence). This clone was recorded only once. Sequencing used immunoSEQ multiplex PCR; TCRdb keeps in-frame clones, though not all of them. The sample shows almost 90,000 clones, 65% to 85% of them seen only once. The chain is built from TRBV7-9 and TRBJ2-5; D might be TRBD2 (5 bases). The TCR was taken from a man aged 55 to 70 with urothelial cancer. Sequences were derived from PBMCs, sampled around atezolizumab (anti-PD-L1) treatment. Here the CDR3 DNA reads TGTGCCAGCAGCTCCCGGGGATTAAAGGAGACCCAGTACTTC. Translated: CASSSRGLKETQYF.